The TCR beta chain described here comes from a study of T-cell memory formation after mild COVID-19. The CDR3 is 16 residues long. Deletions cut 5 bases from V and 0 bases from J, with 14 bases between. It was 5'RACE with constant-segment primers that produced the TCR alpha and TCR beta cDNA libraries, which carried sample barcodes and UMIs. TCRdb re-called the 5' RACE reads through MiXCR, storing one row per CDR3 protein. The table records about 82,000 distinct CDR3 sequences, about 15% of them present only once. The sample holds a few counts of this clonotype. The V call is TRBV12-3 or TRBV12-4, the J call TRBJ2-1; unclear D gene. The material sequenced was PBMCs or a T cell subset sorted from them (not recorded which). The clonotype comes from a man younger than 30 who had mild COVID-19 (a few samples of this study predate the infection). Cell type and time point are not known. This chain's CDR3 is CASSHDISSSYNEQFF. Here the CDR3 DNA reads TGTGCCAGCAGTCACGACATATCGAGCTCCTACAATGAGCAGTTCTTC.